This T cell receptor beta chain was obtained from a study of cytomegalovirus exposure and HLA in healthy donors. The wider study: A previous analysis identified about 110 million unique TCR beta sequences derived from 180 million or so T cells.

The study ran its PCR with 60 Vbeta and 13 Jbeta primers. Here immunoSEQ multiplex PCR was the method, and the copy in TCRdb shows in-frame clones only, minus some. This table has around 130,000 clones, roughly three quarters appearing once. Germline values: CDR1 SGHDT, CDR2 YYEEEE. V was clipped by 5 bases and J by 7 bases, with 16 bases between them. The CDR3 covers 13 residues. This clone was observed a few times. Sequenced input: PBMCs. The chain has TRBV5-6 and TRBJ2-7; D may be TRBD2 (5 bases). The sequence came from a woman aged 55-70 years in good health and CMV-seronegative. The CDR3 region has the DNA TGTGCCAGCAGTACCGGTGGGCCGGGGGAGCAGTACTTC. Protein product: CASSTGGPGEQYF.